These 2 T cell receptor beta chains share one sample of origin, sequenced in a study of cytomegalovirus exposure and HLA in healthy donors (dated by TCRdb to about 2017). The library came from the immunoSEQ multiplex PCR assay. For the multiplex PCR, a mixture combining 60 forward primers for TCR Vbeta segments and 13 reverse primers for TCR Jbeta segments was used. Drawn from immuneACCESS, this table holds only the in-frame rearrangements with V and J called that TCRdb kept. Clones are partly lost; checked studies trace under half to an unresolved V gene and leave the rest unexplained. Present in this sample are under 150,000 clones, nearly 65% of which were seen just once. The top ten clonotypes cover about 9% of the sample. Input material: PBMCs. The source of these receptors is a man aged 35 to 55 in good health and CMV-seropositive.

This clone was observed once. CDR3 region: CASSQEGQITGEWNYGYTF. CDR3 DNA: TGTGCCAGCAGCCAAGAAGGGCAAATCACAGGGGAGTGGAACTATGGCTACACCTTC. The chain joins TRBV4-2 to TRBJ1-2; the match to TRBD1 covers 7 bases. The trim removed 0 bases at V and 2 bases at J, leaving 15 bases unmatched. The CDR3 length is 19 residues. Germline V lookup: CDR1 LGHNA, CDR2 YNFKEQ.

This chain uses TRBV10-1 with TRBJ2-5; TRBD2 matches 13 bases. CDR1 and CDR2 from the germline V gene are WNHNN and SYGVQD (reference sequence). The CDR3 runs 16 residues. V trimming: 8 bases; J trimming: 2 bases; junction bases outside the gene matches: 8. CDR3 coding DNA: TGCGCCAGCGGAGGGGGGACTAGCGGGGTACAAGAGACCCAGTACTTC. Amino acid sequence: CASGGGTSGVQETQYF.